The 30 T cell receptor beta chains below all came from one sample that was sequenced in a study of cytomegalovirus exposure and HLA in healthy donors. PCR involved 60 Vbeta and 13 Jbeta primers. Using immunoSEQ multiplex PCR, the repertoire was profiled, and TCRdb retains in-frame clones only, with some absent. The table lists 120,000 to 150,000 clones, almost 80% of them singletons. Sequences were obtained from PBMCs. These receptors were collected from a woman in her thirties or forties in good health and CMV-seropositive.

The rearrangement uses TRBV9 and TRBJ1-6; no reliable D call. The V gene's germline CDR1 is SGDLS and CDR2 YYNGEE. The CDR3 has 14 amino acids. V dropped 4 bases and J dropped 7 bases, with 12 bases sitting between them. The CDR3 sequence: CASSRELDNSPLHF. In DNA, the CDR3 is TGTGCCAGCAGCCGGGAGCTTGACAATTCACCCCTCCACTTT.

This chain links TRBV5-1 with TRBJ1-6, with 7 bases aligning to TRBD1. J was trimmed by 2 bases and V by 2 bases; bases with no gene match: 4. CDR1 and CDR2 (germline): SGHRS, YFSETQ. The CDR3 is made up of 16 amino acids. CDR3 sequence (DNA): TGCGCCAGCAGCTTAACAGGGGCGCCCTATAATTCACCCCTCCACTTT. It is translated as CASSLTGAPYNSPLHF.

The gene calls are TRBV5-5 and TRBJ1-4; no clear D gene. V dropped 4 bases and J dropped 6 bases, with 13 bases sitting between them. This CDR3 contains 14 residues. CDR1 SGHKS and CDR2 YYEKEE come from the germline V gene (reference sequence). This CDR3 reads CASSIGVEHEKLFF. DNA of the CDR3: TGTGCCAGCAGCATCGGGGTGGAACATGAAAAACTGTTTTTT.

CDR3: CASSFLSVAGGTDTQYF. In DNA, the CDR3 is TGTGCCAGCAGCTTTCTTTCGGTAGCGGGGGGCACAGATACGCAGTATTTT. The genes are TRBV5-4 and TRBJ2-3; 9 nucleotides match TRBD2. Germline lookup yields CDR1 SGHNT and CDR2 YYREEE (reference sequence). Unmatched junction bases numbered 8, after V lost 2 bases and J lost 1 base. The CDR3 totals 17 residues.

V gene TRBV23-1 combines with J gene TRBJ2-7; 15 bases map to TRBD2. TRBV23-1 is given ORF status, its function remaining uncertain. CDR3 length equals 17 residues. Trimming cost V 3 bases and J 3 bases; bases outside gene matches: 6. CDR3 coding DNA: TGCGCCAGCAGTCAGTCAGGACTAGCGGGGGGGAACTACGAGCAGTACTTC. Protein sequence: CASSQSGLAGGNYEQYF.

This clone has a single count. This rearrangement joins TRBV30 to TRBJ1-2; no firm D call. Germline V gives CDR1 GTSNPN, CDR2 SVGIG (reference sequence). The CDR3 has 13 amino acids. V was trimmed by 2 bases and J by 1 base, leaving 8 bases between them. The CDR3 DNA reads as TGTGCCTGGAGTATTAAGCTTAACTATGGCTACACCTTC. Translating it yields CAWSIKLNYGYTF. The variable domain in full, completed from reference TRBV30 and TRBJ1-2, reads SQTIHQWPATLVQPVGSPLSLECTVEGTSNPNLYWYRQAAGRGLQLLFYSVGIGQISSEVPQNLSASRPQDRQFILSSKKLLLSDSGFYLCAWSIKLNYGYTFGSGTRLTVV.

This rearrangement joins TRBV4-1 to TRBJ1-6; maybe TRBD1 (6 bases). The CDR3 loop spans 17 amino acids. The germline V gene has CDR1 MGHRA and CDR2 YSYEKL. Trimming shortened V by 3 bases and J by 10 bases, and 22 bases separated the two germline ends. CDR3 amino acids: CASSQGTLGGERSPLHF. The DNA for the CDR3 is TGCGCCAGCAGCCAGGGTACGTTAGGGGGGGAGAGGTCACCCCTCCACTTT.

The chain recombines TRBV4-2 with TRBJ1-2; 10 bases are shared with TRBD1. The CDR3 runs to 14 residues. Trimming took 4 bases from V and 4 from J; bases not matched to a gene: 3. The germline gives CDR1 LGHNA, CDR2 YNFKEQ. CDR3 region: CASSPTGGAYGYTF. The CDR3, as DNA: TGTGCCAGCAGCCCGACAGGGGGCGCCTATGGCTACACCTTC.

The J gene is TRBJ1-6, the V gene TRBV6-1, with D hard to call. CDR3 size: 15 residues. Trimming took 6 bases from V and 10 from J, leaving 19 bases between them. Germline V lookup: CDR1 MNHNS, CDR2 SASEGT. The CDR3 reads CASRMIGPRESPLHF. CDR3 bases: TGTGCCAGCAGGATGATTGGGCCTCGAGAGTCACCCCTCCACTTT.

The chain combines TRBV5-4 with TRBJ2-1; TRBD2 is a possible D gene (5 bases). CDR1 and CDR2 from the germline V gene are SGHNT and YYREEE (reference sequence). This CDR3 has 15 residues. The ends were cut back, 2 bases at V and 9 bases at J, with 18 bases in the middle. DNA of the CDR3: TGTGCCAGCAGCTTTTTCAGTGCCACCGGGGTTGAGCAGTTCTTC. Its protein product is CASSFFSATGVEQFF.

The chain recombines TRBV5-1 with TRBJ1-2, with D tentatively TRBD1 (5 bases). V gave up 1 base and J gave up 3 bases, with 13 bases separating them. This CDR3 is built from 15 residues. Per the germline V gene, CDR1 is SGHRS and CDR2 is YFSETQ. CDR3 coding DNA: TGCGCCAGCAGCTTGTTCTTTTCGGGGGACTATGGCTACACCTTC. This sequence encodes CASSLFFSGDYGYTF. Full variable domain (rest looked up from reference TRBV5-1 and TRBJ1-2): KAGVTQTPRYLIKTRGQQVTLSCSPISGHRSVSWYQQTPGQGLQFLFEYFSETQRNKGNFPGRFSGRQFSNSRSEMNVSTLELGDSALYLCASSLFFSGDYGYTFGSGTRLTVV.

The chain is built from TRBV2 and TRBJ2-5, with D perhaps matching TRBD2 (7 bases). Trimming pared 5 bases from V and 1 base from J, leaving 14 bases between. This CDR3 spans 15 amino acids. Germline loops: CDR1 SNHLY, CDR2 FYNNEI. The CDR3, as DNA: TGTGCCAGCAGTTGGGGGGGGGCGCCCCAAGAGACCCAGTACTTC. This sequence encodes CASSWGGAPQETQYF.

The chain joins TRBV19 to TRBJ2-3; 8 bases are a match to TRBD2. This CDR3 spans 15 amino acids. After removal of 3 bases from V and 6 bases from J, the junction contained 8 bases not matched to a gene. Germline-derived CDR1 and CDR2 are LNHDA and SQIVND (reference sequence). The CDR3 loop reads CASSIQAGAGDTQYF. DNA for the CDR3: TGTGCCAGTAGTATCCAAGCGGGGGCCGGGGATACGCAGTATTTT.

The rearrangement links TRBV4-2 to TRBJ2-3; D is unresolved. The V end was cut by 0 bases, the J end by 6 bases, with 7 bases between. The CDR3 consists of 13 residues. The germline CDR1 and CDR2 sequences are LGHNA and YNFKEQ. The CDR3 loop is CASSQESSDTQYF. The CDR3 region has the DNA TGTGCCAGCAGCCAAGAATCTAGTGATACGCAGTATTTT.

The rearrangement links TRBV5-4 to TRBJ2-3, with 12 bases identical to TRBD2. The CDR3 consists of 16 residues. Germline loops: CDR1 SGHNT, CDR2 YYREEE (reference sequence). V lost 2 bases, J lost 3 bases, and 4 bases stayed unmatched. CDR3 loop: CASSFRLAGATDTQYF. The CDR3 DNA sequence: TGTGCCAGCAGCTTCAGACTAGCGGGGGCTACAGATACGCAGTATTTT.

This rearrangement joins TRBV6-5 to TRBJ2-2, with D unresolved. The CDR3 runs 16 residues. The ends were cut back, 1 base at V and 4 bases at J, with 13 bases in the middle. Germline assignment: CDR1 MNHEY and CDR2 SVGAGI. The CDR3 is CASSYLSLPGTGELFF. CDR3 coding DNA: TGTGCCAGCAGTTACTTGAGTCTACCGGGCACCGGGGAGCTGTTTTTT.

V usage is TRBV18 and J usage is TRBJ2-7; possible D gene TRBD2, 6 bases. Per germline, CDR1 KGHSH and CDR2 LQKENI. The CDR3 consists of 13 residues. Trimming cost V 0 bases and J 5 bases, with 8 bases left between them. The CDR3 bases are TGTGCCAGCTCACCACCAGGAGGGAACGAGCAGTACTTC. It translates to CASSPPGGNEQYF. Full variable domain (rest looked up from reference TRBV18 and TRBJ2-7): NAGVMQNPRHLVRRRGQEARLRCSPMKGHSHVYWYRQLPEEGLKFMVYLQKENIIDESGMPKERFSAEFPKEGPSILRIQQVVRGDSAAYFCASSPPGGNEQYFGPGTRLTVT.

This clone was seen a handful of times. The V call is TRBV25-1, the J call TRBJ1-5; D perhaps matches TRBD1 (6 bases). Germline values: CDR1 MGHDK, CDR2 SYGVNS. Between the trimmed V and J ends, which lost 5 bases and 6 bases, there was a span of 17 bases. The CDR3 has 15 residues. CDR3 loop: CASSSSGEGAQPQHF. The CDR3 region has the DNA TGTGCCAGCAGTAGTTCAGGGGAAGGTGCTCAGCCCCAGCATTTT.

The rearrangement joins TRBV13 to TRBJ2-5; 9 nucleotides agree with TRBD2. Germline lookup yields CDR1 PRHDT and CDR2 FYEKMQ (reference sequence). This CDR3 has 14 amino acids. The ends lost 3 bases at V and 6 bases at J; junction bases unmatched: 5. The CDR3 DNA follows: TGTGCCAGCAGCTTCAGCGGGGGGCCTCAGACCCAGTACTTC. It yields the protein CASSFSGGPQTQYF.

J is TRBJ1-4 and V is TRBV5-1; 9 positions agree with TRBD1. The CDR3 contains 15 residues. The V and J ends lost 5 bases and 7 bases, in that order; junction bases with no gene match: 9. Germline V lookup: CDR1 SGHRS, CDR2 YFSETQ. CDR3 region: CASSTGQGGTEKLFF. The CDR3 nucleotides are TGCGCCAGCAGTACGGGACAGGGCGGAACTGAAAAACTGTTTTTT.

This rearrangement joins TRBV19 to TRBJ1-2, with TRBD1 as a possible D gene (6 bases). The CDR3 sequence is 14 residues long. The germline V gene encodes CDR1 LNHDA and CDR2 SQIVND (reference sequence). Trimming pared 6 bases from V and 4 bases from J, leaving 15 bases between. The CDR3 DNA sequence: TGTGCCAGTAGGGGGGATGACAGGACCTATGGCTACACCTTC. It encodes CASRGDDRTYGYTF.

The chain joins TRBV28 to TRBJ1-1; D ambiguous. Germline-derived CDR1 and CDR2 are MDHEN and SYDVKM. Trimming cost V 3 bases and J 0 bases, with 5 bases left between them. There are 13 residues in the CDR3. CDR3 coding DNA: TGTGCCAGCAGTTTTTATATGAACACTGAAGCTTTCTTT. Its translation is CASSFYMNTEAFF.

CDR3 in DNA: TGTGCCAGCAGCATCTTAACCAGGAATGAAAAACTGTTTTTT. Its translation: CASSILTRNEKLFF. V and J are TRBV5-5 and TRBJ1-4, with D uncertain. V gave up 4 bases and J gave up 5 bases, with 12 bases separating them. The CDR3 extends over 14 amino acids. Germline lookup yields CDR1 SGHKS and CDR2 YYEKEE (reference sequence). The variable domain in full, with the rest retrieved from reference TRBV5-5 and TRBJ1-4, is DAGVTQSPTHLIKTRGQQVTLRCSPISGHKSVSWYQQVLGQGPQFIFQYYEKEERGRGNFPDRFSARQFPNYSSELNVNALLLGDSALYLCASSILTRNEKLFFGSGTQLSVL.

The chain uses TRBV2 and TRBJ1-6; 9 positions agree with TRBD1. CDR1 SNHLY and CDR2 FYNNEI come from the germline V gene. The CDR3 has 15 residues. Unmatched junction bases numbered 5, after V lost 4 bases and J lost 7 bases. The CDR3 reads CASSVGQGYNSPLHF. As DNA, the CDR3 is TGTGCCAGCAGTGTCGGACAGGGGTACAATTCACCCCTCCACTTT.

The CDR3 DNA is TGTGCCAGCAGCCCAGGGATCGTGGGGACAGATACGCAGTATTTT. Protein sequence: CASSPGIVGTDTQYF. V usage is TRBV7-9 and J usage is TRBJ2-3; D may be TRBD1 (5 bases). With 5 bases removed from V and 3 bases from J, the gap between germline ends came to 15 bases. The CDR3 spans 15 residues. From germline, CDR1 is SEHNR and CDR2 FQNEAQ (reference sequence).

The rearrangement joins TRBV6-1 to TRBJ2-3, with 12 bases fitting TRBD2. Germline values: CDR1 MNHNS, CDR2 SASEGT. The J segment lost 4 bases and the V segment lost 2 bases, leaving 4 bases of the junction unmatched. CDR3 length: 16 residues. The CDR3 reads CASSETLAGGADTQYF. The CDR3 DNA reads as TGTGCCAGCAGTGAAACCCTAGCGGGGGGGGCAGATACGCAGTATTTT.

The chain carries TRBV2 and TRBJ1-5; D gene unclear. Trimming removed 8 bases from V and 4 bases from J, with 9 bases in between. The CDR3 spans 12 residues. Germline V CDR1 and CDR2: SNHLY, FYNNEI. The CDR3 spells CASRPLNQPQHF. CDR3 in DNA: TGTGCCAGCCGTCCCCTTAATCAGCCCCAGCATTTT. Based on the CDR3 plus reference TRBV2 and TRBJ1-5, the full variable domain is EPEVTQTPSHQVTQMGQEVILRCVPISNHLYFYWYRQILGQKVEFLVSFYNNEISEKSEIFDDQFSVERPDGSNFTLKIRSTKLEDSAMYFCASRPLNQPQHFGDGTRLSIL.

This clone has a single count. The V and J genes are TRBV10-3 and TRBJ1-6; D might be TRBD1 (6 bases). This CDR3 has 13 residues. V gave up 6 bases and J gave up 7 bases, with 10 bases separating them. Germline CDR1 and CDR2: ENHRY and SYGVKD. The CDR3: CAISRGTNSPLHF. The CDR3 coding sequence is TGTGCCATCAGCAGGGGAACGAATTCACCCCTCCACTTT.

The V gene is TRBV30, the J gene TRBJ2-1, with 9 positions matching TRBD2. This CDR3 comprises 14 residues. The J segment lost 7 bases and the V segment lost 4 bases, leaving 8 bases of the junction unmatched. The germline V gene encodes CDR1 GTSNPN and CDR2 SVGIG (reference sequence). The CDR3 DNA sequence: TGTGCCTGGAACGGGCTAGCGGGGCTGAATGAGCAGTTCTTC. It specifies CAWNGLAGLNEQFF. The full variable domain, rest sourced from reference TRBV30 and TRBJ2-1, is SQTIHQWPATLVQPVGSPLSLECTVEGTSNPNLYWYRQAAGRGLQLLFYSVGIGQISSEVPQNLSASRPQDRQFILSSKKLLLSDSGFYLCAWNGLAGLNEQFFGPGTRLTVL.

The rearrangement links TRBV6-6 to TRBJ1-1, with D hard to call. CDR1 MNHNY and CDR2 SVGAGI come from the germline V gene (reference sequence). CDR3 length: 12 amino acids. V lost 4 bases and J lost 8, with 11 bases in between. The CDR3 bases are TGTGCCAGCAGTTCCCTCTCGGTGGAAGCTTTCTTT. Its translation is CASSSLSVEAFF.